This T cell receptor (beta chain) is drawn from a study of glioma-infiltrating T cells after dendritic cell vaccination. Study overall: Patients received autologous tumor lysate-pulsed dendritic cell vaccination between about 2003 and 2013. At biweekly intervals, patients got three intradermal dendritic cell vaccine injections. General study findings and limits: Estimated pretreatment TIL content predicted outcome after dendritic cell vaccination.

As for time point: after dendritic cell vaccination, including at tumor progression/relapse. Concerning this clone itself: The antigen is unknown.

Up to about 2 ug genomic DNA was used for TCRB CDR3 amplification. Data came from immunoSEQ multiplex PCR; TCRdb stores just in-frame clones and leaves some out. The sample lists roughly 87,000 clones, 75% to 90% occurring once. Germline CDR1 reads MNHNS; CDR2 reads SASEGT. Deletions cut 10 bases from V and 4 bases from J, with 16 bases between. CDR3 size: 13 residues. This chain uses TRBV6-1 with TRBJ1-1; a weak D match, TRBD1 (5 bases). The sequence came from a human donor with glioblastoma. The sample here was blood, taken after dendritic cell vaccination. CDR3 DNA: TGTGCCACCCTGCGGCAGGGAAGCACTGAAGCTTTCTTT. As protein: CATLRQGSTEAFF.